This T cell receptor (beta chain) was captured by sequencing in a study of response to subunit inactivated influenza vaccine. This clonotype has only a few counts. TCRdb redid the calling of the RT-PCR reads with MiXCR, one entry per CDR3 protein. The table lists about 170,000 distinct CDR3 sequences, about 10% of them singletons, with roughly a third in the top ten. This CDR3 is 16 amino acids long. Germline CDR1 and CDR2: MNHEY and SVGAGI. Trimming shortened V by 0 bases and J by 0 bases, and 12 bases separated the two germline ends. The clonotype originates from a man aged 50 to 69 who received an inactivated influenza vaccine. This sequence joins TRBV6-5 and TRBJ2-7; possibly TRBD2 for D (6 bases). The sample in question was CD8+ T cells sorted from PBMCs, obtained roughly 24 months after vaccination. CDR3 nucleotide sequence: TGTGCCAGCAGTTACTCCCGTTTAGCGGCCTCCTACGAGCAGTACTTC. Its protein is CASSYSRLAASYEQYF.